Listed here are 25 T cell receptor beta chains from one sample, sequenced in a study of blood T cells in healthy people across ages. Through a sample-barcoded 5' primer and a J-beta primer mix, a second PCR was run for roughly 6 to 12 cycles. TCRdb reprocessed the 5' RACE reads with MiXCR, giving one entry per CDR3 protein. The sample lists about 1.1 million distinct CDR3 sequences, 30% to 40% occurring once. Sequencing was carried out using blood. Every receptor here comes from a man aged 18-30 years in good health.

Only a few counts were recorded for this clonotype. CDR3 nucleotide sequence: TGCGCCAGCAGCCAAGCGAGGAGCAGGCCGGAAGCGGAAGCTTTCTTT. Residues: CASSQARSRPEAEAFF. The gene calls are TRBV4-3 and TRBJ1-1; D remains unclear. This CDR3 has 16 amino acids. Trimming pared 1 base from V and 8 bases from J, leaving 20 bases between. Germline loops: CDR1 LGHNA, CDR2 YSLEER.

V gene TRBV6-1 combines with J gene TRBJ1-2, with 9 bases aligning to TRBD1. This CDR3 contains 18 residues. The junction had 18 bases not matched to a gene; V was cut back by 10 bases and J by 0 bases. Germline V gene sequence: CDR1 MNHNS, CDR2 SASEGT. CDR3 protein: CANAPRRTGVGTNYGYTF. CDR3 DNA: TGTGCCAACGCGCCACGACGGACAGGGGTAGGGACTAACTATGGCTACACCTTC.

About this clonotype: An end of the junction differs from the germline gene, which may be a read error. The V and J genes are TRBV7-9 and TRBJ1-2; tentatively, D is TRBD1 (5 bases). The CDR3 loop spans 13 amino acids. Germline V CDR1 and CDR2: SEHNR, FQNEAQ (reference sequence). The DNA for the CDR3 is TGTGTCAGCAGCCACGGGGGAAACTATGGTTACACCTTC. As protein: CVSSHGGNYGYTF.

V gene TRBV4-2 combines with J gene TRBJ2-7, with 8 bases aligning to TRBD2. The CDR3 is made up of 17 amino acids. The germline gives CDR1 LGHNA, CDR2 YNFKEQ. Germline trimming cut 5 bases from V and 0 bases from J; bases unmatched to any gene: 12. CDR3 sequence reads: CASSSIQRGPSSYEQYF. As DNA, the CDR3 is TGTGCCAGCAGCTCCATCCAGCGGGGGCCGAGCTCCTACGAGCAGTACTTC.

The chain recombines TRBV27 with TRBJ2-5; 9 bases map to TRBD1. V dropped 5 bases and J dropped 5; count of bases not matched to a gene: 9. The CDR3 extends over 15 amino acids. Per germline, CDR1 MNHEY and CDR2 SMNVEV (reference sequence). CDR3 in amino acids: CASSITGGGYETQYF. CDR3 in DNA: TGTGCCAGCAGTATTACAGGGGGCGGTTATGAGACCCAGTACTTC.

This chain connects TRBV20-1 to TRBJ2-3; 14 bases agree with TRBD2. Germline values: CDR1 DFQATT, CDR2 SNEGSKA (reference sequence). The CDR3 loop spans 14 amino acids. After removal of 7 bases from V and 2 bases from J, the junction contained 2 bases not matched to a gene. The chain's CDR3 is CSGLAGGNTDTQYF. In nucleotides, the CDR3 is TGCAGTGGACTAGCGGGAGGGAACACAGATACGCAGTATTTT.

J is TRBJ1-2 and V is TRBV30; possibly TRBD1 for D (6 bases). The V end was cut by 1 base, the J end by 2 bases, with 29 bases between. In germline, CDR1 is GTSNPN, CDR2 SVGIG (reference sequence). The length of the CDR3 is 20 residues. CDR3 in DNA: TGTGCCTGGAGTGGGCTAATGACCGGGACACACCTAGAGGGCAACTATGGCTACACCTTC. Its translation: CAWSGLMTGTHLEGNYGYTF.

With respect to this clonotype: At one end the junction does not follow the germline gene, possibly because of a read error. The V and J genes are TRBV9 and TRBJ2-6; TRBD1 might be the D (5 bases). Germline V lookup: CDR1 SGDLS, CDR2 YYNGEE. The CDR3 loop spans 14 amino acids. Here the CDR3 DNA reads TGTGCCAGCAGCGAGAGATCTGGGGCCAACGTCCCGACTTTC. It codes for CASSERSGANVPTF.

The CDR3 loop reads CAWSVGGSNQPQHF. The CDR3 DNA sequence: TGTGCCTGGAGTGTAGGGGGGAGCAATCAGCCCCAGCATTTT. The rearrangement uses TRBV30 and TRBJ1-5; weak D call: TRBD1 (6 bases). This CDR3 is 14 amino acids long. CDR1 and CDR2 (germline): GTSNPN, SVGIG (reference sequence). V was clipped by 0 bases and J by 1 base, with 7 bases between them.

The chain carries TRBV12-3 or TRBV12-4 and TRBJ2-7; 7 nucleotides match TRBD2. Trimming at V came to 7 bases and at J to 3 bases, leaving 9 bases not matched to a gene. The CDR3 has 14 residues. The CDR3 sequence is CASTRREGDYEQYF. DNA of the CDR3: TGTGCCAGCACTCGAAGGGAGGGAGACTACGAGCAGTACTTC.

CDR3 in amino acids: CASSQGSAANEQYF. The DNA of the CDR3 is TGTGCCAGCAGTCAAGGTAGCGCGGCTAATGAGCAGTACTTC. The genes are TRBV12-3 or TRBV12-4 and TRBJ2-5, with a possible D match to TRBD2 (5 bases). V lost 5 bases to trimming and J lost 11 bases, with 21 bases between them. This CDR3 has 14 amino acids.

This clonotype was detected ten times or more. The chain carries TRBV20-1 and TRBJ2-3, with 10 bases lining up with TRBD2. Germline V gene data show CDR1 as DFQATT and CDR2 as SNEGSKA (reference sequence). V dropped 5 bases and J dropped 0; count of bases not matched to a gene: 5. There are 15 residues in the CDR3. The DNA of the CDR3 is TGCAGTGCTCTAGCGGGGGACATCAGCACAGATACGCAGTATTTT. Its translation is CSALAGDISTDTQYF.

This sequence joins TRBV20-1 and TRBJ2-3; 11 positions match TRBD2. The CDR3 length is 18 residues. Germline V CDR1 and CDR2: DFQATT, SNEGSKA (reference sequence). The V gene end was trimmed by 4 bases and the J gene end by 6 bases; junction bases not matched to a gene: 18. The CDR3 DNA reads TGCAGTGCTAAACCGTTTCCGGGACTAGCGGTTATGATGGATACGCAGTATTTT. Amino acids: CSAKPFPGLAVMMDTQYF.

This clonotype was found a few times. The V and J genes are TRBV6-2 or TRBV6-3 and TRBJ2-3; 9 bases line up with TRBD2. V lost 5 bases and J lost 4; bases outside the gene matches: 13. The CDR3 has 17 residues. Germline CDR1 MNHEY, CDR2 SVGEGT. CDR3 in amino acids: CASSTRAGGPLADTQYF. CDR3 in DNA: TGTGCCAGCAGTACCCGGGCGGGGGGGCCTTTGGCAGATACGCAGTATTTT.

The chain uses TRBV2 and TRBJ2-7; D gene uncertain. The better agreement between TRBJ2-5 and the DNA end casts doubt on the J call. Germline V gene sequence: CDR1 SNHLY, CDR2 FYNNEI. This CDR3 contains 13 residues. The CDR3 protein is CASTGRADETQYF. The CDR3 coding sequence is TGTGCCAGCACTGGGCGAGCAGACGAGACCCAGTACTTC.

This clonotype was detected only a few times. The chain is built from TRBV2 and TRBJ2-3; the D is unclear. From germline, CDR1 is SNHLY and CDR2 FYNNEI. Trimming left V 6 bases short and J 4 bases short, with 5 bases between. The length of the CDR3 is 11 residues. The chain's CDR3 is CASRAADTQYF. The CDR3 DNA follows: TGTGCCAGCAGGGCCGCAGATACGCAGTATTTT.

This chain's CDR3 is CSAIDREGQPQHF. The CDR3 bases are TGCAGTGCTATCGACAGGGAAGGTCAGCCCCAGCATTTT. V is TRBV20-1 and J is TRBJ1-5; 7 bases agree with TRBD1. Germline V gene sequence: CDR1 DFQATT, CDR2 SNEGSKA (reference sequence). V lost 4 bases and J lost 6; bases outside the gene matches: 6. CDR3 length equals 13 residues.

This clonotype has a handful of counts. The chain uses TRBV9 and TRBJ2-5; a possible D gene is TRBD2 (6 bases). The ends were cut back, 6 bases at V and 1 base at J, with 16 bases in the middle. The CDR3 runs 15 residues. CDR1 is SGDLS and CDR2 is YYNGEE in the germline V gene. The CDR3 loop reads CASTPWGRFQETQYF. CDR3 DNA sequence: TGTGCCAGCACCCCGTGGGGGAGGTTCCAAGAGACCCAGTACTTC.

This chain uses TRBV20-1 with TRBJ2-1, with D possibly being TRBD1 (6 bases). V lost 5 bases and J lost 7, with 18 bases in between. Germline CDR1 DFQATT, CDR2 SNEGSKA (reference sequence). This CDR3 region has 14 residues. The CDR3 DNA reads TGCAGTGCTCCTGTGGGGGCCAGAGGGAATGAGCAGTTCTTC. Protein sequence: CSAPVGARGNEQFF.

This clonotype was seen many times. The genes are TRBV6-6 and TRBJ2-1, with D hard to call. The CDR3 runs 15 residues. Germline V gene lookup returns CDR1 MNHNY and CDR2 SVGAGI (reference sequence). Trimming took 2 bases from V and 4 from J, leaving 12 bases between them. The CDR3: CASSYLDYPYNEQFF. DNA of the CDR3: TGTGCCAGCAGTTACCTGGATTACCCATACAATGAGCAGTTCTTC.

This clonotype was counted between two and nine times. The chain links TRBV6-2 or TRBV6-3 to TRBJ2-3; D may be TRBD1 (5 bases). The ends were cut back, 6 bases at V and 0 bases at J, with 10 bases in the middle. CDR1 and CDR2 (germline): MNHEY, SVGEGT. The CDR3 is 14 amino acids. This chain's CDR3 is CASRLTASTDTQYF. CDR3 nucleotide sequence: TGTGCCAGCAGATTGACAGCTAGCACAGATACGCAGTATTTT.

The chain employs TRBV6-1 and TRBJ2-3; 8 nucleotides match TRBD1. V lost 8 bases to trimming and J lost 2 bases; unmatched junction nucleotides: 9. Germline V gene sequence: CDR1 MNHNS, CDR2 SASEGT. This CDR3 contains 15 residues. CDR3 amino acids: CASPGTGDFTDTQYF. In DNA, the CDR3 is TGTGCCAGCCCGGGGACAGGAGATTTCACAGATACGCAGTATTTT.

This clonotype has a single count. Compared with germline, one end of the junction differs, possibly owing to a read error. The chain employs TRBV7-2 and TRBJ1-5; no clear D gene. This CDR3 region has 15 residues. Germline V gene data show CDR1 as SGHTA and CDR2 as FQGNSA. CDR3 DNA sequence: TGTGCCAGCAGCTTAGATGGGGAGTCCAATAAGCCCCAGCATTTT. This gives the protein CASSLDGESNKPQHF.

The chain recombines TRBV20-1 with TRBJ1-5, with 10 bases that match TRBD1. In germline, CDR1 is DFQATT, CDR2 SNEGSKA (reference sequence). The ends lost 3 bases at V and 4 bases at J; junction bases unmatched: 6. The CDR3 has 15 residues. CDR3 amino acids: CSASGWDRGNQPQHF. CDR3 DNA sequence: TGCAGTGCTAGTGGTTGGGACAGGGGTAATCAGCCCCAGCATTTT.

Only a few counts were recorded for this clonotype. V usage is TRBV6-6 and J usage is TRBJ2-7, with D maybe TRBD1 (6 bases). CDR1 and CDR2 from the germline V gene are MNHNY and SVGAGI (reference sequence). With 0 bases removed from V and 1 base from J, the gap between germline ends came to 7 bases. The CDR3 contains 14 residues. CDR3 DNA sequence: TGTGCCAGCAGTTACTCCCAGGGGTCCTACGAGCAGTACTTC. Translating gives CASSYSQGSYEQYF.